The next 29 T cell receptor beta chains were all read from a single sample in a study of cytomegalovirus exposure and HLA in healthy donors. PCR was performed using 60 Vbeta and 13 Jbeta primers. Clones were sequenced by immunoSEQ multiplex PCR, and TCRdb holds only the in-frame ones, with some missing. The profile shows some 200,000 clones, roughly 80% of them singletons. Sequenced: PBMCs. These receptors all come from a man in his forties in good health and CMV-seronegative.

CDR3 DNA: TGTGCTAGTGGCGTGGGGACTAGCGGGAGGGTTATTCAAGAGACCCAGTACTTC. It yields the protein CASGVGTSGRVIQETQYF. The chain joins TRBV12-5 to TRBJ2-5, with 16 bases aligning to TRBD2. V shed 6 bases and J 2 bases; nucleotides not matched to a gene: 9. This CDR3 is built from 18 residues. The germline V gene encodes CDR1 LGHNT and CDR2 FRNRAP.

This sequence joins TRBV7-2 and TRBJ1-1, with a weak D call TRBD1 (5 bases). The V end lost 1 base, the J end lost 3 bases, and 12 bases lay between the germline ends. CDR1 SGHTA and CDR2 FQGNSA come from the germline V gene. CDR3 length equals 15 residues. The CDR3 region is CASSLGGVLDTEAFF. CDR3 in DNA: TGTGCCAGCAGCTTAGGGGGGGTCTTGGACACTGAAGCTTTCTTT. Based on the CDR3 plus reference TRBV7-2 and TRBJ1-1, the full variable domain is GAGVSQSPSNKVTEKGKDVELRCDPISGHTALYWYRQSLGQGLEFLIYFQGNSAPDKSGLPSDRFSAERTGGSVSTLTIQRTQQEDSAVYLCASSLGGVLDTEAFFGQGTRLTVV.

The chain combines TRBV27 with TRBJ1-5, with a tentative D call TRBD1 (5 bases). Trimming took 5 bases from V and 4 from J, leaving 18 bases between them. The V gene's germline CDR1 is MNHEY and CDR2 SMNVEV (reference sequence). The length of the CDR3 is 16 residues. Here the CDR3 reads CASSASPGGWNQPQHF. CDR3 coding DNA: TGTGCCAGCAGTGCCTCCCCGGGGGGTTGGAATCAGCCCCAGCATTTT.

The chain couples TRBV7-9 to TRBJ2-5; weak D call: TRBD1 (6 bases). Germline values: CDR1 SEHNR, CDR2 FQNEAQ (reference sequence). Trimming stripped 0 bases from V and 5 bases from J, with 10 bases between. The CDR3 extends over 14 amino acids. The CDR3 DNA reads TGTGCCAGCAGCTTAGCCAGGGGCGTGGAGACCCAGTACTTC. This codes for CASSLARGVETQYF.

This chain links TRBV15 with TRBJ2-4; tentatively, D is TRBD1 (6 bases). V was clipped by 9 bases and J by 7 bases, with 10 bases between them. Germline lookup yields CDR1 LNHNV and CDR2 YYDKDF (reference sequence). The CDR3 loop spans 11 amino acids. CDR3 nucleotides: TGTGCCACAGGTACAGGGAACATTCAGTACTTC. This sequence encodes CATGTGNIQYF.

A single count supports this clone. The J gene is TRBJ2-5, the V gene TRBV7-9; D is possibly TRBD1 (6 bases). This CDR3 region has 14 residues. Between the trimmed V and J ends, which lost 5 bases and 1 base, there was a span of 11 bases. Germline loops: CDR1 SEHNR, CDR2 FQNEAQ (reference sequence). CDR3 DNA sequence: TGTGCCAGCAGCCCAGGGGCGGGCCAAGAGACCCAGTACTTC. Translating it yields CASSPGAGQETQYF. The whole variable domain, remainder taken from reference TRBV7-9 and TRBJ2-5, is DTGVSQNPRHKITKRGQNVTFRCDPISEHNRLYWYRQTLGQGPEFLTYFQNEAQLEKSRLLSDRFSAERPKGSFSTLEIQRTEQGDSAMYLCASSPGAGQETQYFGPGTRLLVL.

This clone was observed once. The CDR3: CASSLATGNYGYTF. For the CDR3, the DNA is TGTGCCAGCAGCTTAGCCACGGGGAACTATGGCTACACCTTC. The chain has TRBV7-2 and TRBJ1-2, with D unresolved. CDR3 size: 14 residues. V was trimmed by 0 bases and J by 2 bases, leaving 7 bases between them. Germline-derived CDR1 and CDR2 are SGHTA and FQGNSA.

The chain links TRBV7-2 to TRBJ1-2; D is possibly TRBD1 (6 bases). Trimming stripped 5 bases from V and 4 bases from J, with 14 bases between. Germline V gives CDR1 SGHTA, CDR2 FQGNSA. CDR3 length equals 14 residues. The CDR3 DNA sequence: TGTGCCAGCAGCCAATCAGGGGCTATCTATGGCTACACCTTC. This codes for CASSQSGAIYGYTF. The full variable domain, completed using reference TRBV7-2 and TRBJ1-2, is GAGVSQSPSNKVTEKGKDVELRCDPISGHTALYWYRQSLGQGLEFLIYFQGNSAPDKSGLPSDRFSAERTGGSVSTLTIQRTQQEDSAVYLCASSQSGAIYGYTFGSGTRLTVV.

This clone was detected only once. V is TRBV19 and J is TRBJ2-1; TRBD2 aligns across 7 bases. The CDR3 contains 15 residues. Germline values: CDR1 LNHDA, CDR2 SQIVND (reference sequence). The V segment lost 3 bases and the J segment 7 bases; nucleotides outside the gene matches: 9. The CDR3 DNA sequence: TGTGCCAGTAGTATTGTGGGCGGGAGCAATAATGAGCAGTTCTTC. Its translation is CASSIVGGSNNEQFF. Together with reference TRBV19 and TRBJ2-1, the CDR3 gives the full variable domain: DGGITQSPKYLFRKEGQNVTLSCEQNLNHDAMYWYRQDPGQGLRLIYYSQIVNDFQKGDIAEGYSVSREKKESFPLTVTSAQKNPTAFYLCASSIVGGSNNEQFFGPGTRLTVL.

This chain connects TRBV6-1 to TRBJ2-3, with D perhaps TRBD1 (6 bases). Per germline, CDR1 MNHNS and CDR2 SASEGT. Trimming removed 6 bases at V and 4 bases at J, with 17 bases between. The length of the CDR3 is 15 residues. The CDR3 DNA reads TGTGCCAGCAGATGGGGGCTAGCCCTCGCAGATACGCAGTATTTT. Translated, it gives CASRWGLALADTQYF.

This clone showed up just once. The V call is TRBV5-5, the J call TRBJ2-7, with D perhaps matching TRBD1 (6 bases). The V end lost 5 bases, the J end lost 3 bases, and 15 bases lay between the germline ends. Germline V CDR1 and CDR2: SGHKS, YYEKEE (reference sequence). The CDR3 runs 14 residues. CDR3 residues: CASRRGTMFYEQYF. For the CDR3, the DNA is TGTGCCAGCAGGAGGGGGACAATGTTCTACGAGCAGTACTTC.

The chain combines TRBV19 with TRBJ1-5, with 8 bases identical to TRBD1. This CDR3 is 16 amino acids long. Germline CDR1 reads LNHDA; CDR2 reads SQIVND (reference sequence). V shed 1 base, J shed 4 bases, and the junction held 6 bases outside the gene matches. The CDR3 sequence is CASSIGPGGVNQPQHF. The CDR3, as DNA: TGTGCCAGTAGTATAGGTCCAGGGGGCGTAAATCAGCCCCAGCATTTT.

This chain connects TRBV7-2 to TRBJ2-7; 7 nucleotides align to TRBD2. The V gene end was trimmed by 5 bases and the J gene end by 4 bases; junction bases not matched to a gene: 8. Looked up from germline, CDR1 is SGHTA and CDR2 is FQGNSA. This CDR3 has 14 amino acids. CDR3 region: CASSPWGGGYEQYF. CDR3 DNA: TGTGCCAGCAGCCCCTGGGGCGGGGGTTACGAGCAGTACTTC.

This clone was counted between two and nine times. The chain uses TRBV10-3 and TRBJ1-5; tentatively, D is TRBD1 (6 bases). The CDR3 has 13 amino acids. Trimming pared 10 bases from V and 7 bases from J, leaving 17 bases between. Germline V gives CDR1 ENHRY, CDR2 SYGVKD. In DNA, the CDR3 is TGTGCCAGCCAACAGGGTGAGGGACAGCCCCAGCATTTT. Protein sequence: CASQQGEGQPQHF.

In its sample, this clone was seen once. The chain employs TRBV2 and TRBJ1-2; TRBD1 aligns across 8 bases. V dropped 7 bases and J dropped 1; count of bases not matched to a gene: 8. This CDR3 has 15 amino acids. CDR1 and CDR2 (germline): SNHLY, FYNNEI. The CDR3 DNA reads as TGTGCCAGCACAGGGGGCGAGAGGGGTAACTATGGCTACACCTTC. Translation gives CASTGGERGNYGYTF.

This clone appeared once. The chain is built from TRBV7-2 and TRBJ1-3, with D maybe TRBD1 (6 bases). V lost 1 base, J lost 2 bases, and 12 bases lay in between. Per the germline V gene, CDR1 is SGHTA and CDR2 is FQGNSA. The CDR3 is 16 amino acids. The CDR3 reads CASSLEYRATGNTIYF. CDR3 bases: TGTGCCAGCAGCTTAGAATACAGGGCAACTGGAAACACCATATATTTT.

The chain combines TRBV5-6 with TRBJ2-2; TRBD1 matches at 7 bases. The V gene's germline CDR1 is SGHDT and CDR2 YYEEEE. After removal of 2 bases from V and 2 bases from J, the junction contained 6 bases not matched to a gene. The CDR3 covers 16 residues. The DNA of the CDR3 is TGTGCCAGCAGCTTAGAGGGACAGCTAAACACCGGGGAGCTGTTTTTT. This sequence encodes CASSLEGQLNTGELFF.

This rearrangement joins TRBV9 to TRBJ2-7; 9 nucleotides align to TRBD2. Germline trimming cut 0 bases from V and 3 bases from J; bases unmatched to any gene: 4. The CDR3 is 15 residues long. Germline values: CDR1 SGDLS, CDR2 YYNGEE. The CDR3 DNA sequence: TGTGCCAGCAGCGTAGAGGCTAGCGGGAACTACGAGCAGTACTTC. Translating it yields CASSVEASGNYEQYF.

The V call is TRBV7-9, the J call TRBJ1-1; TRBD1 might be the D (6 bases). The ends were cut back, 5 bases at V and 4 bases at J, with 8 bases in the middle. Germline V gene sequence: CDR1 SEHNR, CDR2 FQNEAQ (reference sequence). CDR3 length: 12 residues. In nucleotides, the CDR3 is TGTGCCAGCAGCCCACAGGGCACTGAAGCTTTCTTT. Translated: CASSPQGTEAFF. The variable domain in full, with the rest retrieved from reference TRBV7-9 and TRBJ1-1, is DTGVSQNPRHKITKRGQNVTFRCDPISEHNRLYWYRQTLGQGPEFLTYFQNEAQLEKSRLLSDRFSAERPKGSFSTLEIQRTEQGDSAMYLCASSPQGTEAFFGQGTRLTVV.

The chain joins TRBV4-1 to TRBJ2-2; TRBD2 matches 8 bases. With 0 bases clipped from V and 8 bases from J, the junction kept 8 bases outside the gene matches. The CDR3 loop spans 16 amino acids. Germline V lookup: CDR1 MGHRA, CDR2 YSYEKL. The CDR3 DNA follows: TGCGCCAGCAGCCAAGAATCGGGGGGGACGATAGGGGAGCTGTTTTTT. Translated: CASSQESGGTIGELFF.

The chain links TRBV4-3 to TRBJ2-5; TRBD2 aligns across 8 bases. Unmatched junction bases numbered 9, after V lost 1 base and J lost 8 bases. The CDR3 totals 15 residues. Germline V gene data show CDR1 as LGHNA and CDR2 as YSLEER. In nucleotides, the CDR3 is TGCGCCAGCAGCCAAGGGTTAGCGGGGTCTGAAACCCAGTACTTC. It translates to CASSQGLAGSETQYF.

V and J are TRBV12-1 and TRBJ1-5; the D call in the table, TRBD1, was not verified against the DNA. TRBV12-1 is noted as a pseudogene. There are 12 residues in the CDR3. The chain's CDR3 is CASSFVAQPQHF. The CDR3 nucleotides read TGTGCCAGCAGCTTTGTGGCTCAGCCCCAGCATTTT.

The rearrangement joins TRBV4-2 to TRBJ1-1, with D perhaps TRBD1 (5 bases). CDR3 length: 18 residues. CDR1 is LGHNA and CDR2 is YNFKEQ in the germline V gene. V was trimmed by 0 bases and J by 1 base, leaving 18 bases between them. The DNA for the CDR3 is TGTGCCAGCAGCCAAGATCTTATAAGGGACTCTCGGAACACTGAAGCTTTCTTT. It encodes CASSQDLIRDSRNTEAFF.

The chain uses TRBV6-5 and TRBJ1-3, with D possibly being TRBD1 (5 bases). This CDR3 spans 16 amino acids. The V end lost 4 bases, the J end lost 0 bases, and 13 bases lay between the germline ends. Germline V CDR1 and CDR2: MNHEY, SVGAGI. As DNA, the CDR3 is TGTGCCAGCAGTTTATACCCTGGGGCCTCTGGAAACACCATATATTTT. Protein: CASSLYPGASGNTIYF.

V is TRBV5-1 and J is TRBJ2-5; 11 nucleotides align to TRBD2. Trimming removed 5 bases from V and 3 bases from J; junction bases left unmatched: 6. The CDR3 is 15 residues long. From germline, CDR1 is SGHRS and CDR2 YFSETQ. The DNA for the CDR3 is TGCGCCAGCAGTAGGGTAGCGGGAGGGGAAGAGACCCAGTACTTC. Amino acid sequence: CASSRVAGGEETQYF.

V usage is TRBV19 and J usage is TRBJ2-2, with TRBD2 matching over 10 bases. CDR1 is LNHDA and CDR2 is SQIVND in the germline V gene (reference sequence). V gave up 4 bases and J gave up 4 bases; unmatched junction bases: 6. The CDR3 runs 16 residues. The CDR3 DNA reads TGTGCCAGTAGTACCCTAGCGGGAGCGGTCACCGGGGAGCTGTTTTTT. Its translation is CASSTLAGAVTGELFF.

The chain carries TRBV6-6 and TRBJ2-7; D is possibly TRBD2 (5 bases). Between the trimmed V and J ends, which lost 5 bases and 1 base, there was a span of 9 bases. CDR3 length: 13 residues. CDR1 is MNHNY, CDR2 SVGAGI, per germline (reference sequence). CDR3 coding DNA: TGTGCCAGCAGTCCTTCGGGGTCCTACGAGCAGTACTTC. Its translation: CASSPSGSYEQYF.

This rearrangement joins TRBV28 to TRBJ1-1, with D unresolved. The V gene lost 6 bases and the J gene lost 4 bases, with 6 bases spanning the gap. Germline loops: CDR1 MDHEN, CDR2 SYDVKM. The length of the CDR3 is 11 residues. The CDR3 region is CASSSGTEAFF. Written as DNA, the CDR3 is TGTGCCAGCAGCTCGGGCACTGAAGCTTTCTTT.

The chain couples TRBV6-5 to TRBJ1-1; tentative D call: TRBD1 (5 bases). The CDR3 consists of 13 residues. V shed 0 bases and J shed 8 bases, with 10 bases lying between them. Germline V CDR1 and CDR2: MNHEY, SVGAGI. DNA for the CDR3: TGTGCCAGCAGTTACTCGAACGGGGGGGAAGCTTTCTTT. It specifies CASSYSNGGEAFF.